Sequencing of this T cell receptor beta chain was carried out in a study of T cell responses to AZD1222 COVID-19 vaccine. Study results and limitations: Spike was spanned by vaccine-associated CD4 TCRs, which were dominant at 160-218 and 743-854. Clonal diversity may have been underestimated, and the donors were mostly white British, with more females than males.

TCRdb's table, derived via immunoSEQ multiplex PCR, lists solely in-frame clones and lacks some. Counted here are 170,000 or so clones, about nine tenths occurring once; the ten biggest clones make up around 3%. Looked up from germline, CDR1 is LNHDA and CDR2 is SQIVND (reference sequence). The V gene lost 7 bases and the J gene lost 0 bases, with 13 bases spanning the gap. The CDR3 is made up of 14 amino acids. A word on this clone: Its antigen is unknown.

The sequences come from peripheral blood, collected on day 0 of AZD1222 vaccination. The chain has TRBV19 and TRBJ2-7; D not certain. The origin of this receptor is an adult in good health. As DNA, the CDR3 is TGTGCCAGTAACAGCGACGCCAGCTCCTACGAGCAGTACTTC. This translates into CASNSDASSYEQYF.